This T cell receptor beta chain was captured in a study of radiation and T cells in renal cell carcinoma. Study-wide context: Nephrectomy followed 15 Gy stereotactic body radiation by 4 weeks. Points from the study as a whole: No pretreatment tumor biopsies were available for baseline clonotypes.

The germline V gene has CDR1 MDHEN and CDR2 SYDVKM. Trimming removed 8 bases from V and 7 bases from J, with 18 bases in between. The CDR3 is 13 amino acids. Here immunoSEQ multiplex PCR was the method, and the copy in TCRdb shows in-frame clones only, minus some. This sample has 94,000 or so clones, with under 90% found just once. Stated time point: baseline pretreatment blood. Documented treatment: 15 Gy SBRT to primary tumor, nephrectomy 4 weeks later. The tumor was a clear cell renal cell carcinoma. Remarks on this clone: The antigen is undetermined.

V usage is TRBV28 and J usage is TRBJ2-7; D is perhaps TRBD1 or TRBD2 (5 bases each). The sequence derives from a man aged 55-75 years with renal cell carcinoma. The source was blood, collected from a patient whose treatment included radiotherapy and nephrectomy. The CDR3 loop is CASGWMGVGEQYF. In nucleotides, the CDR3 is TGTGCCAGCGGCTGGATGGGGGTGGGGGAGCAGTACTTC. The variable domain in full, with the rest retrieved from reference TRBV28 and TRBJ2-7, is DVKVTQSSRYLVKRTGEKVFLECVQDMDHENMFWYRQDPGLGLRLIYFSYDVKMKEKGDIPEGYSVSREKKERFSLILESASTNQTSMYLCASGWMGVGEQYFGPGTRLTVT.